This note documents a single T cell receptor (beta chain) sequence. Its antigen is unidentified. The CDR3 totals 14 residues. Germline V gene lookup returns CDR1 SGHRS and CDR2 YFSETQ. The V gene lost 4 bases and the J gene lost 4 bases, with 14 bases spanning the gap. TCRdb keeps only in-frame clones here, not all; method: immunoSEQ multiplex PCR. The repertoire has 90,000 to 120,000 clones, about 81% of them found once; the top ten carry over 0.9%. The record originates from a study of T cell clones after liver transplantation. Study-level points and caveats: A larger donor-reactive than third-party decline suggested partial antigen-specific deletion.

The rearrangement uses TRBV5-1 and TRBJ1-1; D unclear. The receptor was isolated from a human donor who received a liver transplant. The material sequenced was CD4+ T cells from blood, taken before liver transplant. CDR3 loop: CASSRTGELTEAFF. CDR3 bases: TGCGCCAGCAGCCGAACCGGGGAGCTCACTGAAGCTTTCTTT.